The clone carrying this T cell receptor (beta chain) came up once. Here immunoSEQ multiplex PCR was the method, and the copy in TCRdb shows in-frame clones only, minus some. The table shows more than 100,000 clones, with 80% to 90% occurring only once. V shed 5 bases, J shed 8 bases, and the junction held 5 bases outside the gene matches. Germline V gene data show CDR1 as MNHEY and CDR2 as SVGAGI. The CDR3 runs 12 residues. The data originate from a study of T cell responses to AZD1222 COVID-19 vaccine. This clonotype originated in an adult in good health. The chain is built from TRBV6-5 and TRBJ1-2; 7 bases match TRBD1. This sample comprised peripheral blood, obtained on day 0 of AZD1222 vaccination. The CDR3 region has the DNA TGTGCCAGCAGTAAAACAGGGGTGGGCTACACCTTC. Its protein product is CASSKTGVGYTF.